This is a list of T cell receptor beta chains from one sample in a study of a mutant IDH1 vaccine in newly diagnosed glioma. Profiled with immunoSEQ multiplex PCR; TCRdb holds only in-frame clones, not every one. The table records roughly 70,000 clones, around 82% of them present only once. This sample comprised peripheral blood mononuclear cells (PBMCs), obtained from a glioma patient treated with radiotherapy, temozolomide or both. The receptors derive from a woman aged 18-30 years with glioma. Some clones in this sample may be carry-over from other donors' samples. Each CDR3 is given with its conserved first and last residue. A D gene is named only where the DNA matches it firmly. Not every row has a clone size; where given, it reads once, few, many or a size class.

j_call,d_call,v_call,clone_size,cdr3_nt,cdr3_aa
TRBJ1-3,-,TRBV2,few,TGTGCCAGCAGTGATGCTCAGGCTCCAAACACCATATATTTT,CASSDAQAPNTIYF
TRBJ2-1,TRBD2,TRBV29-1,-,TGCAGCGCCGCGGGCCTAGCGGGGGGTTTAGGGCAGTTCTTC,CSAAGLAGGLGQFF
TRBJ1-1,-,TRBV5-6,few,TGTGCCAGCAGCCAGGCGGGGGCGGTCGGCATGAACACTGAAGCTTTCTTT,CASSQAGAVGMNTEAFF
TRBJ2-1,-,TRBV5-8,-,TGTGCCAGCAGCTTGGGGATAACCCTACAATATGAGCAGTTCTTC,CASSLGITLQYEQFF
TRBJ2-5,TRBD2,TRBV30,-,TGTGCCTGGACCTCACCTTTAGCGGGAGGAAGAGAGACCCAGTACTTC,CAWTSPLAGGRETQYF
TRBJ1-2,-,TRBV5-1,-,TGCGCCAGCGCCAAGGAGGGGATCCATGGCTACACCTTC,CASAKEGIHGYTF
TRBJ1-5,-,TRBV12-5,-,TGTGCTAGTGGTCCCCACCCAAAGGGGTCAGAGAGTCATAGCAATCAGCCCCAGCATTTT,CASGPHPKGSESHSNQPQHF
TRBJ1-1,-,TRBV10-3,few,TGTGCCATCAGTTTGGCCGGGTCGAACACTGAAGCTTTCTTT,CAISLAGSNTEAFF
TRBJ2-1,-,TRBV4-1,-,TGCGCCAGCAGCCAAGGGTCCACCTTTATGGGCGGGATAACCTACAATGAGCAGTTCTTC,CASSQGSTFMGGITYNEQFF
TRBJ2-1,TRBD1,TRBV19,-,TGTGCCAGTAGCCCACGGGACAGGACCTACAATGAGCAGTTCTTC,CASSPRDRTYNEQFF
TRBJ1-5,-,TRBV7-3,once,TGTGCCAGCAGCCCCTCGGCTAGCAATCAGCCCCAGCATTTT,CASSPSASNQPQHF
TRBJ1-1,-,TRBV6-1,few,TGTGCCAGCAGTGTGGGGGTGGGGACTGAAGCTTTCTTT,CASSVGVGTEAFF
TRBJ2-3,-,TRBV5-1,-,TGCGCCTGCAAGGTGGCCAGCACAGATACGCAGTATTTT,CACKVASTDTQYF
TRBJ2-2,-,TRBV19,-,TGTGCCAGTAGCCCTCACCACACCGGGGAGCTGTTTTTT,CASSPHHTGELFF